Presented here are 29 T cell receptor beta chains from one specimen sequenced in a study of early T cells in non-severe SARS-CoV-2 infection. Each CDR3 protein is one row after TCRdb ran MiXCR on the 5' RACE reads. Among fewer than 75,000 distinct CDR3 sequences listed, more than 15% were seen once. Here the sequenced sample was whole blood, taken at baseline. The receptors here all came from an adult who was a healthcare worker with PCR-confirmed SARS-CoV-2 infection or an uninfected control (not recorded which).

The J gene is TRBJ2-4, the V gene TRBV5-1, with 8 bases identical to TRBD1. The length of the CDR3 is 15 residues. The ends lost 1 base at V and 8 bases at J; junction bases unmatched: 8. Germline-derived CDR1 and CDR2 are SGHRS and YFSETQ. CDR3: CASSLSAGGAYIQYF. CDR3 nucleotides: TGCGCCAGCAGCTTGTCGGCAGGGGGCGCTTACATTCAGTACTTC.

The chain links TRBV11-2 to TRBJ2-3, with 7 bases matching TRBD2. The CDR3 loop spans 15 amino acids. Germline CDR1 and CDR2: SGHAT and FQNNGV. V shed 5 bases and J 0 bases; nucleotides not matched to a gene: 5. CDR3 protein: CASSVGLGSTDTQYF. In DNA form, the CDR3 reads TGTGCCAGCAGCGTAGGACTAGGGAGCACAGATACGCAGTATTTT.

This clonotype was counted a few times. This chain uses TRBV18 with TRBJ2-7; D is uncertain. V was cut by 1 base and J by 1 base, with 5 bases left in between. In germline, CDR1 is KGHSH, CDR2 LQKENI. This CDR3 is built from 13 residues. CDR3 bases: TGTGCCAGCTCACCACGCCGATCCTACGAGCAGTACTTC. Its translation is CASSPRRSYEQYF.

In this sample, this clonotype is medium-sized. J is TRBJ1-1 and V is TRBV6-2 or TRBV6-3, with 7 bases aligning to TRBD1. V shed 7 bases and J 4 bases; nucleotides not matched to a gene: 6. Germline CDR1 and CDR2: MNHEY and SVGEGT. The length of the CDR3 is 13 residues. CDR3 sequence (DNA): TGTGCCAGCAATTTACAGGGGAGCACTGAAGCTTTCTTT. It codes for CASNLQGSTEAFF.

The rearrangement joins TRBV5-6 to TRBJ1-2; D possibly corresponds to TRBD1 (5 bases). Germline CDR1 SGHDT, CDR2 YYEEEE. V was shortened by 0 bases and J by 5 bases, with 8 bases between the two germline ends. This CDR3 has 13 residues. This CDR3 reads CASSLDAGYGYTF. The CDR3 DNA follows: TGTGCCAGCAGCTTGGACGCAGGGTATGGCTACACCTTC.

CDR3 coding DNA: TGTGCCAGCAGCCCCGGGACAGGGGGGGGTAACTATGGCTACACCTTC. Protein sequence: CASSPGTGGGNYGYTF. This chain joins TRBV7-2 and TRBJ1-2; TRBD1 matches 11 bases. The trim removed 5 bases at V and 1 base at J, leaving 6 bases unmatched. Per the germline V gene, CDR1 is SGHTA and CDR2 is FQGNSA. The CDR3 extends over 16 amino acids.

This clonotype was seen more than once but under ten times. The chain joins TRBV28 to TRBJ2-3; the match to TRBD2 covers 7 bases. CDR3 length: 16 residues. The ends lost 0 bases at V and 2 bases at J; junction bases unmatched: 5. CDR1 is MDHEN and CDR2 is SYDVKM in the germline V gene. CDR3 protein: CASSLWSSGYTDTQYF. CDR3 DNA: TGTGCCAGCAGTTTATGGTCTAGCGGATACACAGATACGCAGTATTTT.

CDR3 residues: CASSVGSSNTGELFF. The CDR3 coding sequence is TGTGCCAGCAGCGTAGGCAGCTCGAACACCGGGGAGCTGTTTTTT. V and J are TRBV9 and TRBJ2-2; D is unresolved. The V end lost 0 bases, the J end lost 0 bases, and 6 bases lay between the germline ends. This CDR3 contains 15 residues. The germline gives CDR1 SGDLS, CDR2 YYNGEE. Full variable domain (remainder filled in from reference TRBV9 and TRBJ2-2): DSGVTQTPKHLITATGQRVTLRCSPRSGDLSVYWYQQSLDQGLQFLIQYYNGEERAKGNILERFSAQQFPDLHSELNLSSLELGDSALYFCASSVGSSNTGELFFGEGSRLTVL.

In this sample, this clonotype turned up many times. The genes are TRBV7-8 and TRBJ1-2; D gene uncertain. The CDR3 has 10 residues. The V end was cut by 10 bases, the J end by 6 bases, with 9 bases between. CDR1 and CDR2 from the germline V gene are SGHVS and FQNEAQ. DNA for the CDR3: TGTGCCACCACTATTCATGGCTACACCTTC. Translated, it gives CATTIHGYTF.

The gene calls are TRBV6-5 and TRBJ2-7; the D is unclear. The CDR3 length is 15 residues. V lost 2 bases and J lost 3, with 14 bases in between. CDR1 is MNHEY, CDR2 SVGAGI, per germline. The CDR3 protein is CASSYVGAVVYEQYF. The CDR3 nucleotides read TGTGCCAGCAGTTACGTGGGCGCCGTTGTCTACGAGCAGTACTTC.

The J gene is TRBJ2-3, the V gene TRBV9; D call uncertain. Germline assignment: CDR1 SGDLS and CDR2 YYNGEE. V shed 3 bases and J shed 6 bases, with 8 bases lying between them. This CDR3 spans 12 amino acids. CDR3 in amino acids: CASSAQRDTQYF. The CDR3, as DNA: TGTGCCAGCAGCGCCCAGAGGGATACGCAGTATTTT.

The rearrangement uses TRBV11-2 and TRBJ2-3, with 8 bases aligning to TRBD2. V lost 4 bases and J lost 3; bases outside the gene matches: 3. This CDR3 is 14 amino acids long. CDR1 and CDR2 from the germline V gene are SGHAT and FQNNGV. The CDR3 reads CASSSSGGTDTQYF. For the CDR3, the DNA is TGTGCCAGCAGCTCCAGCGGGGGTACAGATACGCAGTATTTT.

This chain's CDR3 is CASSQRRGPSTDTQYF. DNA for the CDR3: TGTGCCAGCAGCCAACGGAGGGGCCCGAGCACAGATACGCAGTATTTT. V and J are TRBV3-1 and TRBJ2-3, with D perhaps TRBD2 (6 bases). This CDR3 is built from 16 residues. The germline V and J ends were trimmed by 2 bases and 0 bases, with 12 bases remaining between them. Per germline, CDR1 LGHDT and CDR2 YNNKEL (reference sequence).

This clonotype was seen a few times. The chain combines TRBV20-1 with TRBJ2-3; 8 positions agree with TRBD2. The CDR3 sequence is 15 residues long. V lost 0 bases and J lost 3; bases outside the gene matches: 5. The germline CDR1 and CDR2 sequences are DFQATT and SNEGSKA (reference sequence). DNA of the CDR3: TGCAGTGCTAGAGACGGCGGGGGGCCAACAGATACGCAGTATTTT. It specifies CSARDGGGPTDTQYF.

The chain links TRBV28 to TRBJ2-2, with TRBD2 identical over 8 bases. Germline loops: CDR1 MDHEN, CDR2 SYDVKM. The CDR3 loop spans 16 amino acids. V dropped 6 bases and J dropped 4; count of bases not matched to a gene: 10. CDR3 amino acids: CASSRQGRGGTGELFF. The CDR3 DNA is TGTGCCAGCAGCCGTCAGGGACGGGGGGGCACCGGGGAGCTGTTTTTT.

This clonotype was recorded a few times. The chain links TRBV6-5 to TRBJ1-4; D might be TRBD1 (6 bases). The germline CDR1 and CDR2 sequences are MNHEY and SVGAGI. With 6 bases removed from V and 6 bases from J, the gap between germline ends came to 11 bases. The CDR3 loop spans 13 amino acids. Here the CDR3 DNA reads TGTGCCAGCAGCAGGGACACGGATGAAAAACTGTTTTTT. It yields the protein CASSRDTDEKLFF.

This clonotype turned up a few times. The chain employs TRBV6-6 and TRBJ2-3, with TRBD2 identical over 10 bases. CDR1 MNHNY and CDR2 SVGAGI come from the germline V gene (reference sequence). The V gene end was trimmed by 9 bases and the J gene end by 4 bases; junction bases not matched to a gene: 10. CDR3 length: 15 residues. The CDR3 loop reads CASRPSGSMADTQYF. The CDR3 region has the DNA TGTGCCAGTCGCCCTAGCGGGAGCATGGCAGATACGCAGTATTTT.

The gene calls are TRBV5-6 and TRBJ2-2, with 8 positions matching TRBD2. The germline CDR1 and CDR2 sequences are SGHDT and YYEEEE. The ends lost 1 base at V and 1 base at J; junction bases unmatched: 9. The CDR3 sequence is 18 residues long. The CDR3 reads CASSLLGLAGRNTGELFF. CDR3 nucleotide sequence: TGTGCCAGCAGCTTGTTGGGTCTAGCGGGCCGGAACACCGGGGAGCTGTTTTTT.

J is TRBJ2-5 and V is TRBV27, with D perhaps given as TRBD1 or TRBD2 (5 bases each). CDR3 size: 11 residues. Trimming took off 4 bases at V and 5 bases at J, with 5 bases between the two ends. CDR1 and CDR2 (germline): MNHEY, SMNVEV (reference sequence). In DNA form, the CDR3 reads TGTGCCAGCAGTTGGGGGGAGACCCAGTACTTC. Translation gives CASSWGETQYF.

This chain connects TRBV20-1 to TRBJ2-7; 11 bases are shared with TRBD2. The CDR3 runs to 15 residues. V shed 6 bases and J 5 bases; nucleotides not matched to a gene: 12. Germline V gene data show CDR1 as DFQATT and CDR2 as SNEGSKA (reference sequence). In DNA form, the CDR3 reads TGCAGTGCCCATAGCGGGGGGGCCTTCGGCGACGAGCAGTACTTC. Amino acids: CSAHSGGAFGDEQYF.

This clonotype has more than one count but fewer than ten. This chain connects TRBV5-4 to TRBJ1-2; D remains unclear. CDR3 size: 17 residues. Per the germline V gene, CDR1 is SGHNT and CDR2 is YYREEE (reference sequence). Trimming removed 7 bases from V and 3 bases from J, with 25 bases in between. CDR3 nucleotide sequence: TGTGCCAGCGGTACACAGACCCTCCGGCAGGTGGACTATGGCTACACCTTC. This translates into CASGTQTLRQVDYGYTF.

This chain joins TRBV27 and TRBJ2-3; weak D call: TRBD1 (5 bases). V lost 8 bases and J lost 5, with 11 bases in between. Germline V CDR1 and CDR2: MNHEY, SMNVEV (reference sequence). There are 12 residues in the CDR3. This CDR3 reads CASGDSRDTQYF. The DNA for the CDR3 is TGTGCCAGCGGAGACAGCCGAGATACGCAGTATTTT.

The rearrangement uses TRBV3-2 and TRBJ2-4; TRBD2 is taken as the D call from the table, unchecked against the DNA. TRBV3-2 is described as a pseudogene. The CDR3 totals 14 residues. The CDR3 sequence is CASGPGLEKNIQYF. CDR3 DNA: TGTGCCAGCGGGCCGGGACTAGAGAAAAACATTCAGTACTTC.

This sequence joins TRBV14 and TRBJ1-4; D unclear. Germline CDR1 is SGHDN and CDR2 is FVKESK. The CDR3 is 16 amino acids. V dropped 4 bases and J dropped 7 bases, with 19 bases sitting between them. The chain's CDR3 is CASSLTKGYNLEKLFF. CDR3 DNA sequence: TGTGCCAGCAGCCTGACTAAAGGATACAACCTTGAAAAACTGTTTTTT. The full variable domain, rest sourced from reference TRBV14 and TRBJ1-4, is EAGVTQFPSHSVIEKGQTVTLRCDPISGHDNLYWYRRVMGKEIKFLLHFVKESKQDESGMPNNRFLAERTGGTYSTLKVQPAELEDSGVYFCASSLTKGYNLEKLFFGSGTQLSVL.

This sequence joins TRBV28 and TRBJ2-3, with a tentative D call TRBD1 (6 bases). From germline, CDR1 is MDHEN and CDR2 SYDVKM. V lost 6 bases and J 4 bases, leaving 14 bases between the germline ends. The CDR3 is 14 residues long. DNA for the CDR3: TGTGCCAGCAGAGAGGGGGTTGGGTCAGATACGCAGTATTTT. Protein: CASREGVGSDTQYF.

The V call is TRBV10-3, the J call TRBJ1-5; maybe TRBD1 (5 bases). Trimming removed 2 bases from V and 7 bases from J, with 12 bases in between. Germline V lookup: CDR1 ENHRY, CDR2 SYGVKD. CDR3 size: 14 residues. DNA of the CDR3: TGTGCCATCAGTGAGACGACAGTGGGCCAGCCCCAGCATTTT. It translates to CAISETTVGQPQHF.

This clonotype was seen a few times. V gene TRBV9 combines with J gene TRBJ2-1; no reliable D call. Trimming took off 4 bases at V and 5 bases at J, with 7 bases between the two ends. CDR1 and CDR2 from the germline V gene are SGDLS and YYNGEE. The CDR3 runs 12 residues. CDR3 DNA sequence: TGTGCCAGCAGCCCCAATCACAATGAGCAGTTCTTC. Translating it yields CASSPNHNEQFF.

The CDR3 reads CASSPGGGGDTQYF. In DNA form, the CDR3 reads TGTGCCAGCTCACCCGGAGGTGGAGGGGATACGCAGTATTTT. This chain links TRBV18 with TRBJ2-3; weak D call: TRBD2 (6 bases). The ends were cut back, 3 bases at V and 6 bases at J, with 13 bases in the middle. CDR3 length: 14 amino acids. The germline CDR1 and CDR2 sequences are KGHSH and LQKENI. Complete variable domain (other parts from reference TRBV18 and TRBJ2-3): NAGVMQNPRHLVRRRGQEARLRCSPMKGHSHVYWYRQLPEEGLKFMVYLQKENIIDESGMPKERFSAEFPKEGPSILRIQQVVRGDSAAYFCASSPGGGGDTQYFGPGTRLTVL.

CDR3 in amino acids: CASSLQGTEKLFF. CDR3 DNA sequence: TGTGCCAGCAGTTTACAGGGGACCGAAAAACTGTTTTTT. The chain links TRBV2 to TRBJ1-4, with 7 bases identical to TRBD1. CDR3 length: 13 residues. V shed 5 bases, J shed 8 bases, and the junction held 5 bases outside the gene matches. The germline V gene encodes CDR1 SNHLY and CDR2 FYNNEI.